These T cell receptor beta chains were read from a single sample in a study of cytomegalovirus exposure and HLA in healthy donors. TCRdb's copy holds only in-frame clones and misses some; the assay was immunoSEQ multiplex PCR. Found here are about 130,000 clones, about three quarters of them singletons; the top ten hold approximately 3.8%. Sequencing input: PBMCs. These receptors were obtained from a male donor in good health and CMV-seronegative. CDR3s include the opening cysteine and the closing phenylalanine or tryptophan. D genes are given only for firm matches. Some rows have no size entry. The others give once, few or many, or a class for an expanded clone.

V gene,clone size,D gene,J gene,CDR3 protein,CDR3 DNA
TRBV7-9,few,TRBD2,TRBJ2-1,CASSQAGTRQNEQFF,TGTGCCAGCAGCCAAGCAGGGACTAGGCAAAATGAGCAGTTCTTC
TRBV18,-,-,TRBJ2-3,CASAEPSTDTQYF,TGTGCCAGTGCGGAACCTAGCACAGATACGCAGTATTTT
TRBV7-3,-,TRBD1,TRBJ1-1,CASSSRGLGTEAFF,TGTGCCAGCAGCTCCAGGGGGCTAGGCACTGAAGCTTTCTTT
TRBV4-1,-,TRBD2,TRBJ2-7,CASSQDGTSSYEQYF,TGCGCCAGCAGCCAAGATGGGACTAGCAGCTACGAGCAGTACTTC
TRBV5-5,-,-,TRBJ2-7,CASSLTGFTYEQYF,TGTGCCAGCAGCTTGACAGGGTTCACCTACGAGCAGTACTTC
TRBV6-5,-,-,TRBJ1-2,CASSKGDGYTF,TGTGCCAGCAGTAAAGGGGATGGCTACACCTTC
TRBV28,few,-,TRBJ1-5,CASIDLVGGMDQPQHF,TGTGCCAGCATCGACTTAGTTGGGGGGATGGATCAGCCCCAGCATTTT
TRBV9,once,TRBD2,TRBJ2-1,CASTGRAGGPHEQFF,TGTGCCAGCACCGGCAGGGCGGGAGGGCCACATGAGCAGTTCTTC
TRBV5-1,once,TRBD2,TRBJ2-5,CASSLGAGRGEQYF,TGCGCCAGCAGCTTGGGGGCGGGACGGGGGGAGCAGTACTTC
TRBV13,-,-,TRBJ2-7,CASSPRRYSYEQYF,TGTGCCAGCAGCCCAAGAAGGTACAGTTACGAGCAGTACTTC
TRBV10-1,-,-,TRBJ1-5,CASPPPQGGNQPQHF,TGCGCCAGCCCCCCGCCACAAGGAGGCAATCAGCCCCAGCATTTT
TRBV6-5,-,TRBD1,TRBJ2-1,CASSFRGDRGHLGQFF,TGTGCCAGCAGTTTCAGGGGGGACAGGGGACACCTTGGGCAGTTCTTC
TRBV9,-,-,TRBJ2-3,CASSVDYYISTDTQYF,TGTGCCAGCAGCGTAGACTATTATATTAGCACAGATACGCAGTATTTT
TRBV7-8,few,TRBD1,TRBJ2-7,CASSAPGQHYEQYF,TGTGCCAGCAGCGCTCCGGGACAGCACTACGAGCAGTACTTC
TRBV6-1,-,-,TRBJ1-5,CASSEAVSQGYQPQHF,TGTGCCAGCAGTGAAGCGGTTAGCCAGGGTTATCAGCCCCAGCATTTT
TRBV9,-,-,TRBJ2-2,CASSVGRRGGGAGELFF,TGTGCCAGCAGCGTAGGGCGACGCGGGGGCGGGGCCGGGGAGCTGTTTTTT
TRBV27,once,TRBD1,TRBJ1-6,CASSIQGASYNSPLHF,TGTGCCAGCAGCATACAGGGGGCCTCCTATAATTCACCCCTCCACTTT
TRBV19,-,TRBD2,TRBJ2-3,CASSIGRGDTQYF,TGTGCCAGTAGTATTGGGAGGGGAGATACGCAGTATTTT
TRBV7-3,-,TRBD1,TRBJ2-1,CASSPHGQGARNEQFF,TGTGCCAGCAGCCCACACGGACAGGGGGCCAGGAATGAGCAGTTCTTC
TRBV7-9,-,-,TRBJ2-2,CSSSLARGATGELFF,TGTTCCAGCAGCTTAGCCCGGGGGGCGACCGGGGAGCTGTTTTTT
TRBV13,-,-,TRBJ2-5,CASSLGSAPGAQETQYF,TGTGCCAGCAGCTTAGGCTCCGCCCCTGGGGCTCAAGAGACCCAGTACTTC
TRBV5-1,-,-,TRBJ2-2,CASSLPGEGNTGELFF,TGCGCCAGCAGCCTTCCGGGGGAAGGCAACACCGGGGAGCTGTTTTTT
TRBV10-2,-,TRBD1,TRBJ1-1,CASSDRGVEAFF,TGCGCCAGCAGTGACAGGGGGGTTGAAGCTTTCTTT
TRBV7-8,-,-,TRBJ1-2,CASSLVGFGYTF,TGTGCCAGCAGCCTAGTCGGGTTCGGCTACACCTTC
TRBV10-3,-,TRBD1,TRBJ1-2,CAISQTWTGQYYGYTF,TGTGCCATCAGCCAAACTTGGACAGGGCAATACTATGGCTACACCTTC
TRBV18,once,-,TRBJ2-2,CASSPGPNTGELFF,TGTGCCAGCTCCCCCGGTCCGAACACCGGGGAGCTGTTTTTT
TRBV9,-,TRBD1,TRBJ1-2,CASSPSGTGNYGYTF,TGTGCCAGCAGCCCCTCCGGGACAGGGAATTATGGCTACACCTTC
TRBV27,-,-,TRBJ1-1,CASSSRTPNTEAFF,TGTGCCAGCAGTTCTCGGACACCTAACACTGAAGCTTTCTTT
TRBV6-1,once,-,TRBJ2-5,CASSVVRTAGETQYF,TGTGCCAGCAGTGTAGTGAGGACCGCGGGAGAGACCCAGTACTTC